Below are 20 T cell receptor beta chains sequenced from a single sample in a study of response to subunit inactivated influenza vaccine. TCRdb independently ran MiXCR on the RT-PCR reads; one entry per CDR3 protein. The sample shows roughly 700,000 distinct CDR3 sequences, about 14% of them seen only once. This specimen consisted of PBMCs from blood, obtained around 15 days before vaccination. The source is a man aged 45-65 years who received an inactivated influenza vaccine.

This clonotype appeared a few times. The CDR3 DNA reads TGTGCCACCAGTGACCCTGGTCGGGTTACCAATGAGCAGTTCTTC. Translation gives CATSDPGRVTNEQFF. This sequence joins TRBV24-1 and TRBJ2-1, with D unclear. V dropped 4 bases and J dropped 6 bases, with 15 bases sitting between them. The V gene's germline CDR1 is KGHDR and CDR2 SFDVKD. The CDR3 has 15 amino acids.

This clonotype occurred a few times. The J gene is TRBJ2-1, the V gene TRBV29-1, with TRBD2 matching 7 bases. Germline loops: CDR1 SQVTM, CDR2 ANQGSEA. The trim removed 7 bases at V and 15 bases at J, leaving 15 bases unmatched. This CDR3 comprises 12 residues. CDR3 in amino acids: CSGRSVGGTSFF. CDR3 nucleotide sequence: TGCAGCGGACGGTCTGTGGGGGGGACGTCGTTCTTC.

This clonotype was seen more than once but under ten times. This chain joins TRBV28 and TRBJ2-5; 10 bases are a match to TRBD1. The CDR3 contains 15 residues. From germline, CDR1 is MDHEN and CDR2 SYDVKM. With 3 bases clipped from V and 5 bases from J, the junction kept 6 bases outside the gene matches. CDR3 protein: CASSFGQGVVETQYF. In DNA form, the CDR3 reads TGTGCCAGCAGTTTTGGACAGGGGGTCGTCGAGACCCAGTACTTC.

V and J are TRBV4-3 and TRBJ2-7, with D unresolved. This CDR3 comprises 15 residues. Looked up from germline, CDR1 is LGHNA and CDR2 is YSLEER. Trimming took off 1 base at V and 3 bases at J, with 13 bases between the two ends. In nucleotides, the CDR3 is TGCGCCAGCAGCCAAGCGCCAGGTCTAGTCTACGAGCAGTACTTC. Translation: CASSQAPGLVYEQYF.

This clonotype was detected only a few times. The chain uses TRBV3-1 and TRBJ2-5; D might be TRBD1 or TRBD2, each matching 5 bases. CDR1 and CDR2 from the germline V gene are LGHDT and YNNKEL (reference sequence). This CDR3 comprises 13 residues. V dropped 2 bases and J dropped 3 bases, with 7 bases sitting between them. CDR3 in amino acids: CASSQLGEETQYF. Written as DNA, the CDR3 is TGTGCCAGCAGCCAATTGGGGGAAGAGACCCAGTACTTC.

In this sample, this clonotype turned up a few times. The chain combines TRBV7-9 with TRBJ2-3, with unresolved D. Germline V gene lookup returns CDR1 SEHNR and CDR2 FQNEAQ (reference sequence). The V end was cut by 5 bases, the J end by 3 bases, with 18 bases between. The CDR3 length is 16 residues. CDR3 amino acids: CASSPDGRYPTDTQYF. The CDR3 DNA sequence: TGTGCCAGCAGCCCGGACGGCCGATACCCGACAGATACGCAGTATTTT.

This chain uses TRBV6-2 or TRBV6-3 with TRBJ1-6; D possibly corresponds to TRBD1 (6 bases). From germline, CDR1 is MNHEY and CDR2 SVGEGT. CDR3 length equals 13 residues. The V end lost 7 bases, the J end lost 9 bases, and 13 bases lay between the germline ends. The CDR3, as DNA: TGTGCCAGCACGTACAGGGTTGCTTCACCCCTCCACTTT. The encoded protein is CASTYRVASPLHF.

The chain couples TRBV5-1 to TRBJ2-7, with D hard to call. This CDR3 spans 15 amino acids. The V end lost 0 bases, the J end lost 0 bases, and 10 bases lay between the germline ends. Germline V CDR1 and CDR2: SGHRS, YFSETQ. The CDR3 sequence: CASSLAAVTSYEQYF. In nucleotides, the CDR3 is TGCGCCAGCAGCTTGGCGGCAGTAACCTCCTACGAGCAGTACTTC.

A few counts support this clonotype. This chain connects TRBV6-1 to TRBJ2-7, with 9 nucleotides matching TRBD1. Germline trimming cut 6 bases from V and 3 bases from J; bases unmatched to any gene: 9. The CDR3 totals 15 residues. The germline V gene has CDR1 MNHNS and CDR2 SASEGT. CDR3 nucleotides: TGTGCCAGCAGAACCGGGACAGGGACCTTCTACGAGCAGTACTTC. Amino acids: CASRTGTGTFYEQYF.

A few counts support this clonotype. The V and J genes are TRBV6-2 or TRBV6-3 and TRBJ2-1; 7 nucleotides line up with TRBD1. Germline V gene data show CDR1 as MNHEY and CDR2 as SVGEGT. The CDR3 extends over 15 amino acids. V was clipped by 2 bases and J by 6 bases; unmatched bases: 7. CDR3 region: CASSYPTGRINEQFF. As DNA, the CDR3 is TGTGCCAGCAGTTACCCGACAGGGCGGATCAATGAGCAGTTCTTC.

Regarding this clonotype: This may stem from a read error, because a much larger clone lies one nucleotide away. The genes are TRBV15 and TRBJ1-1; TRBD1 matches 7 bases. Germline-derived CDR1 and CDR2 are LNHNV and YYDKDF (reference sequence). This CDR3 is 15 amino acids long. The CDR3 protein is CATSRYGTANNEAFF. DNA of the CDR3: TGTGCCACCAGCAGATACGGGACAGCGAACAATGAAGCTTTCTTT. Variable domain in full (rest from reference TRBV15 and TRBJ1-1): DAMVIQNPRYQVTQFGKPVTLSCSQTLNHNVMYWYQQKSSQAPKLLFHYYDKDFNNEADTPDNFQSRRPNTSFCFLDIRSPGLGDTAMYLCATSRYGTANNEAFFGQGTRLTVV.

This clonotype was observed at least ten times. The DNA of the CDR3 is TGTGCCAGCAGCTTAGAAGCATTAACCGGGGAGCTGTTTTTT. Translated: CASSLEALTGELFF. V and J are TRBV7-7 and TRBJ2-2; D unresolved. The germline V and J ends were trimmed by 1 base and 5 bases, with 8 bases remaining between them. The CDR3 is 14 amino acids. CDR1 is SSHAT and CDR2 is FNYEAQ in the germline V gene (reference sequence).

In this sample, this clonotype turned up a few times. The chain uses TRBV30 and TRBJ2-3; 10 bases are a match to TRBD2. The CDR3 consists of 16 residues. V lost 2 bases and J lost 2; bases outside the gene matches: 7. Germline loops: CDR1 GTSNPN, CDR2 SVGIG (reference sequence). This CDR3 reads CAWSSGTSVDTDTQYF. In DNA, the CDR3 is TGTGCCTGGAGTTCTGGGACTAGCGTCGACACAGATACGCAGTATTTT.

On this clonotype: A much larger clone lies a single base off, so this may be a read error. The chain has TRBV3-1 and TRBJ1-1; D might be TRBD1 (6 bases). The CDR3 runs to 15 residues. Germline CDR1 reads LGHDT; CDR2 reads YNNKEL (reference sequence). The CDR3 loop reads CVSSSGAQGHTEAFF. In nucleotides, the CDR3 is TGTGTCAGCAGCTCCGGGGCACAGGGCCACACTGAAGCTTTCTTT.

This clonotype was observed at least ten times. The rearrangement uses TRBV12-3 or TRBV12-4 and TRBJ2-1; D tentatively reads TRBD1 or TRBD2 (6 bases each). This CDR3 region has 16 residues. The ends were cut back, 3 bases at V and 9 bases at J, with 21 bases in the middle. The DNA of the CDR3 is TGTGCCAGCAGTTTTTTACAATGGGGGGCGGGCGGTGAGCAGTTCTTC. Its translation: CASSFLQWGAGGEQFF.

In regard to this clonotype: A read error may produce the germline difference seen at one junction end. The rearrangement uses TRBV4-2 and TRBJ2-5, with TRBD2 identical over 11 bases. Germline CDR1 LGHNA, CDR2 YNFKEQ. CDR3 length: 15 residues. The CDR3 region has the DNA TGTGCCATCAGCCCCGGACTAGCGGGTCAGTGGGCCCAGTACTTC. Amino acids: CAISPGLAGQWAQYF.

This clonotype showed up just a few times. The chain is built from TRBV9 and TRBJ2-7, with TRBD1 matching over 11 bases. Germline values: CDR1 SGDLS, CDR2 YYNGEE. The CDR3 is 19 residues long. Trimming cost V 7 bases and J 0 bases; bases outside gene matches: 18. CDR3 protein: CASEKIPDRGRGPSYEQYF. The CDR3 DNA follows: TGTGCCAGCGAGAAGATACCGGACAGGGGGCGCGGGCCCTCCTACGAGCAGTACTTC.

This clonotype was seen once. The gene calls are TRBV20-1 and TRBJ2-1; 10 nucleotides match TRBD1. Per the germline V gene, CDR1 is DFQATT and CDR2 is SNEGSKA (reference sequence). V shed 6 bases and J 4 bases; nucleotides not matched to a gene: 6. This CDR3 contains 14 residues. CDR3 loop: CSAKDRGEYNEQFF. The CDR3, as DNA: TGCAGTGCAAAGGACAGGGGGGAATACAATGAGCAGTTCTTC.

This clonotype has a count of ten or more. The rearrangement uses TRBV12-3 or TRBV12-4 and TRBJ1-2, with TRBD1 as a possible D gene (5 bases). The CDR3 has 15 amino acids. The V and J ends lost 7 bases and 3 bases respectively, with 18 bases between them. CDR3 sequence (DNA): TGTGCCAGCAAAACGAACCGGGACCCCTACTATGGCTACACCTTC. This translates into CASKTNRDPYYGYTF.

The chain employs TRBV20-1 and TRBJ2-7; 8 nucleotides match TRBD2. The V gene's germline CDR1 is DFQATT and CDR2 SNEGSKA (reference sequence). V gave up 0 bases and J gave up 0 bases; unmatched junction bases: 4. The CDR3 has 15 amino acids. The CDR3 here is CSARDTSGVSYEQYF. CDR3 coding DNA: TGCAGTGCTAGAGATACTAGCGGAGTCTCCTACGAGCAGTACTTC.